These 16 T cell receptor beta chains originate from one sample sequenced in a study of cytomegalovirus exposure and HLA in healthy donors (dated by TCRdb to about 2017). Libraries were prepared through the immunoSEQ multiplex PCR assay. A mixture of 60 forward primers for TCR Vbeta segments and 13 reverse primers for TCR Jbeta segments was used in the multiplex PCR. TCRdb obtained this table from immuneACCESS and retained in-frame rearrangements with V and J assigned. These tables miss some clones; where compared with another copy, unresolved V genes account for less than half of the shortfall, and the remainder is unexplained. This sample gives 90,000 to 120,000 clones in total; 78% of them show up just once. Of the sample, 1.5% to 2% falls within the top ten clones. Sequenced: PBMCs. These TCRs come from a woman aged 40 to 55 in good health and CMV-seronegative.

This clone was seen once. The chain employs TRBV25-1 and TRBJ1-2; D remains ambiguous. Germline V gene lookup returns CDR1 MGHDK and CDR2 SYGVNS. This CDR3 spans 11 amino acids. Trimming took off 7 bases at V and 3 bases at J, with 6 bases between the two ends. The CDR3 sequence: CASKGDYGYTF. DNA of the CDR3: TGTGCCAGCAAGGGAGACTATGGCTACACCTTC.

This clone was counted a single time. The CDR3 sequence is CASSPDRASGNTIYF. The DNA for the CDR3 is TGTGCCAGCAGCCCCGACAGGGCCTCTGGAAACACCATATATTTT. The rearrangement links TRBV7-2 to TRBJ1-3; 7 nucleotides align to TRBD1. Germline assignment: CDR1 SGHTA and CDR2 FQGNSA. Trimming at V came to 5 bases and at J to 0 bases, leaving 4 bases not matched to a gene. The CDR3 runs 15 residues.

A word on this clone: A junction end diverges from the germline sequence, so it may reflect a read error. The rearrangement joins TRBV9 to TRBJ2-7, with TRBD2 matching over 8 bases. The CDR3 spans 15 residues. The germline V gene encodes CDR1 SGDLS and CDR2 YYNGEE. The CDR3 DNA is TGTGCCAGCAGCGTCGGCGGGGGGAGCTCCTCCGAGCAGTACTTC. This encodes CASSVGGGSSSEQYF.

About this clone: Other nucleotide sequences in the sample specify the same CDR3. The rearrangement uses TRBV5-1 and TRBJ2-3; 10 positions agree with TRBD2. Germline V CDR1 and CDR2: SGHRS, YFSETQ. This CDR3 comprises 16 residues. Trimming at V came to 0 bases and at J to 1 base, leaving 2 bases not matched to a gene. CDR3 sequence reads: CASSLGGTSGTDTQYF. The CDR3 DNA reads TGCGCCAGCAGCTTGGGGGGGACTAGCGGCACAGATACGCAGTATTTT.

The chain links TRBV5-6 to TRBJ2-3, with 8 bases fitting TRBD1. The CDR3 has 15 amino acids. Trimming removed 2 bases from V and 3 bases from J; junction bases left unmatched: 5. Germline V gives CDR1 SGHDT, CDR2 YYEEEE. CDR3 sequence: CASSFDRTGTDTQYF. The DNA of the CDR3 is TGTGCCAGCAGCTTTGACCGGACAGGGACAGATACGCAGTATTTT.

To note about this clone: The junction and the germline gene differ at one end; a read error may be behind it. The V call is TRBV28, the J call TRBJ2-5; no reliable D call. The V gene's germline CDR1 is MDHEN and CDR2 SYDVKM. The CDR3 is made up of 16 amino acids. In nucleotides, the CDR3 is TGTGCCAGCAGTCTATGGGCCCTAGATCTCGGAGAGACCCAGTACTTC. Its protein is CASSLWALDLGETQYF.

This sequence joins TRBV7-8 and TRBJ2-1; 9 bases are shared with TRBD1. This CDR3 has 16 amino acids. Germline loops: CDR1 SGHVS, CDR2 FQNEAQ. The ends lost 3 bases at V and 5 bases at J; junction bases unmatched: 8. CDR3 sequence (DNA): TGTGCCAGCAGCTTCTTTCGGGACAGGGAGAACAATGAGCAGTTCTTC. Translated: CASSFFRDRENNEQFF.

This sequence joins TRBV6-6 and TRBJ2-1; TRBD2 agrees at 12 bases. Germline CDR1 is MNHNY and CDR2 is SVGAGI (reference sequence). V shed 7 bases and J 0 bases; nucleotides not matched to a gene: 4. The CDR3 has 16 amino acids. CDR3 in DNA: TGTGCCAGCATTGGACTAGCGGGATACTCCTACAATGAGCAGTTCTTC. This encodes CASIGLAGYSYNEQFF.

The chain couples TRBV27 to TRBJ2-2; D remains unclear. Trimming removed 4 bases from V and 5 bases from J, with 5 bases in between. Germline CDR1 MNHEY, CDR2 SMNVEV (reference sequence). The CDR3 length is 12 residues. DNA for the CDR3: TGTGCCAGCAGTTCTCTGACCGGGGAGCTGTTTTTT. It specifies CASSSLTGELFF.

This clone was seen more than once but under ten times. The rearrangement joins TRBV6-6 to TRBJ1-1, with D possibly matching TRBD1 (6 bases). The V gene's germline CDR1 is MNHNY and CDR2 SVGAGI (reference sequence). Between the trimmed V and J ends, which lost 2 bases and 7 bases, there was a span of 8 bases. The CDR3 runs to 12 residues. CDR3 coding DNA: TGTGCCAGCAGTTACGGGACATATGAAGCTTTCTTT. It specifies CASSYGTYEAFF.

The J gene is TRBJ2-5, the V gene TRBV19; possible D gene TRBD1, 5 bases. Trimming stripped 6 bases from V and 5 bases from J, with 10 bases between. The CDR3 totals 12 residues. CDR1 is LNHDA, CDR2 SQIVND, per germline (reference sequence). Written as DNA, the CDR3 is TGTGCCAGTAGCCAGGGCCCGGAGACCCAGTACTTC. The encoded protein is CASSQGPETQYF.

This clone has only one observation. The CDR3: CASSSQITQYF. CDR3 DNA: TGTGCCAGCAGTTCACAGATTACGCAGTATTTT. The J gene is TRBJ2-3, the V gene TRBV28; D remains ambiguous. The CDR3 totals 11 residues. The germline V gene encodes CDR1 MDHEN and CDR2 SYDVKM. Trimming took off 4 bases at V and 8 bases at J, with 7 bases between the two ends. Filled out from reference TRBV28 and TRBJ2-3, the complete variable domain reads DVKVTQSSRYLVKRTGEKVFLECVQDMDHENMFWYRQDPGLGLRLIYFSYDVKMKEKGDIPEGYSVSREKKERFSLILESASTNQTSMYLCASSSQITQYFGPGTRLTVL.

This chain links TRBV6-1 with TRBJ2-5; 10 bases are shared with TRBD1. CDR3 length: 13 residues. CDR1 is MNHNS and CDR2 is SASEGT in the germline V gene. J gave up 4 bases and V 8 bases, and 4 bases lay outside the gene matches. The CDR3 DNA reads TGTGCCAGCCGGGACAGGGGTGTAGAGACCCAGTACTTC. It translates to CASRDRGVETQYF.

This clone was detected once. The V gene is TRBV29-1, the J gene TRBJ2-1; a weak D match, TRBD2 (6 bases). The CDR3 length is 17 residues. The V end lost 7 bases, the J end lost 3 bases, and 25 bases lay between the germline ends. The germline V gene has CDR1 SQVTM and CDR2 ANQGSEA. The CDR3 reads CSAMIRDSRSSYNEQFF. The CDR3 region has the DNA TGCAGCGCCATGATCCGGGACTCCCGGAGTAGCTACAATGAGCAGTTCTTC.

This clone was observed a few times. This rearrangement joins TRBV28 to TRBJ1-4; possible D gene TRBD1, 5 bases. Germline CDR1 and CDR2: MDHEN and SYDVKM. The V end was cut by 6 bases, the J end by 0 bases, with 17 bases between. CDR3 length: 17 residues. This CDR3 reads CASSQDTNPPTNEKLFF. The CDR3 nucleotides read TGTGCCAGCAGCCAGGACACCAACCCTCCAACTAATGAAAAACTGTTTTTT.

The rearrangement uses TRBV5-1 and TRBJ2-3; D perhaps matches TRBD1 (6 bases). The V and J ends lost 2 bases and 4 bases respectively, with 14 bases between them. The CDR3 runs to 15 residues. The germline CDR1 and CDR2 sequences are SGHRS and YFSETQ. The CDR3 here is CASSLQGWGPDTQYF. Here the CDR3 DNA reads TGCGCCAGCAGCTTACAGGGTTGGGGGCCAGATACGCAGTATTTT.